This TCR beta chain originates from a study of blood T cell repertoires in COVID-19. In the authors' workflow: Counts of nucleated cells, estimated from reference gene primer amplification, were obtained. Using immunoSEQ multiplex PCR, the repertoire was profiled, and TCRdb retains in-frame clones only, with some absent. That table gives V, J and clone size, and the DNA gave D and trimming. The sample records hundreds of thousands of clones, about nine tenths being singletons. Participant ages covered about 18 to 95 years across about two dozen US areas. The sequenced sample consisted of PBMCs or T cells enriched from blood (not recorded which). This receptor was identified in a man between 60 and 70 years old who had recovered from COVID-19.

CDR3 sequence (DNA): TGTGCCAGCAGCAGACAGGGTCTCACCTACGAGCAGTACTTC. Encoded protein: CASSRQGLTYEQYF. The chain combines TRBV5-4 with TRBJ2-7; TRBD1 matches at 7 bases. Looked up from germline, CDR1 is SGHNT and CDR2 is YYREEE (reference sequence). Trimming cost V 4 bases and J 2 bases; bases outside gene matches: 6. There are 14 residues in the CDR3.